This TCR beta chain was sequenced during a study of cytomegalovirus exposure and HLA in healthy donors. Study-level background: Ancestry clustering placed around 80% of a few hundred genotyped donors in the Caucasian-associated cluster.

To note about this clone: Its antigen remains unidentified.

The study's findings and limits: Later work found most CMV-associated TCR beta chains apparently HLA-restricted. As was reported, the HLA-A and HLA-B alleles of most subjects were accurately predicted from TCR beta sequences.

13 Jbeta primers and 60 Vbeta primers were used for the PCR. Libraries were prepared by immunoSEQ multiplex PCR; TCRdb keeps only in-frame clonotypes and omits some of them. The sample has roughly 100,000 clones; roughly 63% are singletons. The CDR3 is 12 amino acids. Between the trimmed V and J ends, which lost 5 bases and 4 bases, there was a span of 11 bases. Germline V gene lookup returns CDR1 GTSNPN and CDR2 SVGIG (reference sequence). The V and J genes are TRBV30 and TRBJ1-2; no clear D gene. The clonotype originates from a boy between 10 and 17 years old in good health and CMV-seropositive. The material sequenced was PBMCs. The DNA of the CDR3 is TGTGCCTGGGTGGGAGGGTTCTATGGCTACACCTTC. It encodes CAWVGGFYGYTF.